Included here is one T cell receptor (beta chain) sequence, with context. In replicate PCRs of sorted subsets, approximately 210 ng DNA, roughly 31,000 T cell genomes, was used. This table comes from immunoSEQ multiplex PCR, and its TCRdb copy is limited to in-frame clones, with some not included. The repertoire holds about 1 million clones, with approximately 76% as singletons. V dropped 0 bases and J dropped 4; count of bases not matched to a gene: 5. This CDR3 has 15 residues. Germline values: CDR1 ENHRY, CDR2 SYGVKD. This sample is part of a study of shared clonotypes between healthy human individuals.

This receptor was taken from a man between 18 and 35 years old in good health. This rearrangement joins TRBV10-3 to TRBJ2-7; 8 bases are a match to TRBD2. The sample was memory CD4+ T cells sorted from blood. The subset was: CD45RA-negative fraction. CDR3 DNA: TGTGCCATCAGTGAGTCGGGGACGGGAGGGTACGAGCAGTACTTC. Translating it yields CAISESGTGGYEQYF.